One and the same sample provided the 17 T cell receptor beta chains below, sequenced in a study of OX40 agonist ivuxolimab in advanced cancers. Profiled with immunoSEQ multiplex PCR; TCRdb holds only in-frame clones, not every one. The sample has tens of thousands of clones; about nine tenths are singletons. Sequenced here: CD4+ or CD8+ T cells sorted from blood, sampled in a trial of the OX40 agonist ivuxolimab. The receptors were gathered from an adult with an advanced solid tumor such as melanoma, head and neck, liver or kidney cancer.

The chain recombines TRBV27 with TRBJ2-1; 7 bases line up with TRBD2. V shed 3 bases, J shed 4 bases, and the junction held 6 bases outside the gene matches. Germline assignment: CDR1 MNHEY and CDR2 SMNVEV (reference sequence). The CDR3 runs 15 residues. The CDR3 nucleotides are TGTGCCAGCAGTTTGGGAGGGCCGAGGTACAATGAGCAGTTCTTC. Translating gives CASSLGGPRYNEQFF.

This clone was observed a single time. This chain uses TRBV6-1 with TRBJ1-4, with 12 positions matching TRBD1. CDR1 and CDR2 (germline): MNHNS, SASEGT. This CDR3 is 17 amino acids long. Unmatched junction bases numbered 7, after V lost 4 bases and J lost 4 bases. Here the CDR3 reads CASSAGQGAGNNEKLFF. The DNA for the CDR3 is TGTGCCAGCAGTGCGGGACAGGGGGCCGGGAATAATGAAAAACTGTTTTTT.

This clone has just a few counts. The CDR3: CASTGGARQPQHF. The CDR3 DNA reads as TGTGCCAGCACAGGAGGGGCCCGTCAGCCCCAGCATTTT. The chain has TRBV6-1 and TRBJ1-5; D might be TRBD1 (5 bases). This CDR3 is built from 13 residues. The V gene lost 7 bases and the J gene lost 6 bases, with 13 bases spanning the gap. Germline CDR1 reads MNHNS; CDR2 reads SASEGT.

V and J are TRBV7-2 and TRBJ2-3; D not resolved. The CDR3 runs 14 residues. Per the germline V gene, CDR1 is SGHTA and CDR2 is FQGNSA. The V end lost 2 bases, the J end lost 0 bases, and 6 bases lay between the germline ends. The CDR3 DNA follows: TGTGCCAGCAGCTTACGGGCGAGCACAGATACGCAGTATTTT. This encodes CASSLRASTDTQYF.

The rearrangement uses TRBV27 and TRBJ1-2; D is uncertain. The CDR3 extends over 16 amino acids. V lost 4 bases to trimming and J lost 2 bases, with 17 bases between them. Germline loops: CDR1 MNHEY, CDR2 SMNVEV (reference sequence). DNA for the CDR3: TGTGCCAGCAGTTACTCTGGCGGAGTCTCGAACTATGGCTACACCTTC. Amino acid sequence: CASSYSGGVSNYGYTF.

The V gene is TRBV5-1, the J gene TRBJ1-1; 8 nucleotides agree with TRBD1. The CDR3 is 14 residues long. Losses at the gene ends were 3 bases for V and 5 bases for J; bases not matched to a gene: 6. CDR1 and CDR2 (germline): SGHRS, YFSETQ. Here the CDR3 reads CASSSSGGYTEAFF. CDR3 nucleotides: TGCGCCAGCAGCTCCTCAGGGGGCTATACTGAAGCTTTCTTT.

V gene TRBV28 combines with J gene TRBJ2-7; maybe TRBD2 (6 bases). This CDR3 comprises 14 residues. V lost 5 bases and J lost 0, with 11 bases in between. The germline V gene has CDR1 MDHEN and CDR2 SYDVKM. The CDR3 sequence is CASSMGTFSYEQYF. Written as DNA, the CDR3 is TGTGCCAGCAGTATGGGGACTTTCTCCTACGAGCAGTACTTC.

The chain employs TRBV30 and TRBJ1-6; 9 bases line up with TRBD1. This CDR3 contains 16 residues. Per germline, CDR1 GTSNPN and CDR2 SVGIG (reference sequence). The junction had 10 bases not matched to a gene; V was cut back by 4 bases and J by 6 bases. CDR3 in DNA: TGTGCCTGGAAAGGACAGGGGTGGTCCCTTAATTCACCCCTCCACTTT. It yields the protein CAWKGQGWSLNSPLHF.

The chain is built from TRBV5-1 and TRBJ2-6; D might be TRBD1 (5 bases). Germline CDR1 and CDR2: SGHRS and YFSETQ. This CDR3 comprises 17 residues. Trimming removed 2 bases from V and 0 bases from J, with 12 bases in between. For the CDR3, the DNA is TGCGCCAGCAGCTTCTTTGCAGGGATCTCTGGGGCCAACGTCCTGACTTTC. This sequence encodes CASSFFAGISGANVLTF.

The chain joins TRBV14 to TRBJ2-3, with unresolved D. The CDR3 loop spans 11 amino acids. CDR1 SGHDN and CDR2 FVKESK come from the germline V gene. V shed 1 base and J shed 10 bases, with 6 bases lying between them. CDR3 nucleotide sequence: TGTGCCAGCAGCCAAGGGCTTCCGCAGTATTTT. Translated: CASSQGLPQYF.

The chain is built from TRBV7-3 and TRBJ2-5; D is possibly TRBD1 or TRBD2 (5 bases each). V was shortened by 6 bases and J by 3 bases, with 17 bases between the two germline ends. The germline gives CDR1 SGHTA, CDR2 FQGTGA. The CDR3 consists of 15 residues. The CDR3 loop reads CASRVGPRKEETQYF. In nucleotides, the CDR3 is TGTGCCAGCAGGGTGGGACCCCGAAAGGAAGAGACCCAGTACTTC.

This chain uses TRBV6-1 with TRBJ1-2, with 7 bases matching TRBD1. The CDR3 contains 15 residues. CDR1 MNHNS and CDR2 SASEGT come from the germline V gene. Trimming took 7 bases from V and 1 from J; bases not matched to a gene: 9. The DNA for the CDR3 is TGTGCCAGCACTACCAGGGGGTCGGGTAACTATGGCTACACCTTC. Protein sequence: CASTTRGSGNYGYTF.

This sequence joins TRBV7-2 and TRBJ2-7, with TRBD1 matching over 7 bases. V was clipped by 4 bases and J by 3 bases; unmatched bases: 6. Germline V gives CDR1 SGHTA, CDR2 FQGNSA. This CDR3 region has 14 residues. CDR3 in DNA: TGTGCCAGCAGCTCCCCGGGACAGAGCTACGAGCAGTACTTC. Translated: CASSSPGQSYEQYF.

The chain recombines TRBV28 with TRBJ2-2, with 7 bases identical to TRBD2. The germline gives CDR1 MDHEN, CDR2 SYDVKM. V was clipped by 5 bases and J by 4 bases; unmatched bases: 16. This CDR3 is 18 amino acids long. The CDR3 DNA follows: TGTGCCAGCAGTCCATGGCGTGGTGGGAGGGCCATCACCGGGGAGCTGTTTTTT. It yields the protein CASSPWRGGRAITGELFF.

CDR3 region: CATTTSGGYEQYF. CDR3 bases: TGTGCCACTACGACTAGCGGGGGCTACGAGCAGTACTTC. The gene calls are TRBV10-3 and TRBJ2-7, with 12 bases aligning to TRBD2. Germline CDR1 is ENHRY and CDR2 is SYGVKD. CDR3 size: 13 residues. The V gene end was trimmed by 10 bases and the J gene end by 3 bases; junction bases not matched to a gene: 4.

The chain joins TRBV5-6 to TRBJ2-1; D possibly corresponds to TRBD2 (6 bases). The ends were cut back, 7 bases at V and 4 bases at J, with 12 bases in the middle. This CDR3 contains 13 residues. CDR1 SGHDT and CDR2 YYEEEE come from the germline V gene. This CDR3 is CASSSGLYNEQFF. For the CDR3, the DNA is TGTGCCAGCTCCTCGGGACTGTACAATGAGCAGTTCTTC.

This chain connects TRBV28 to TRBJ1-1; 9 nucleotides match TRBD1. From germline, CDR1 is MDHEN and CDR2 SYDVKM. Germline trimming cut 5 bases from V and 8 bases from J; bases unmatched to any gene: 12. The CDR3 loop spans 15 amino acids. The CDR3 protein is CASSQRTGEGMEAFF. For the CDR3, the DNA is TGTGCCAGCAGTCAACGGACAGGGGAGGGTATGGAAGCTTTCTTT.